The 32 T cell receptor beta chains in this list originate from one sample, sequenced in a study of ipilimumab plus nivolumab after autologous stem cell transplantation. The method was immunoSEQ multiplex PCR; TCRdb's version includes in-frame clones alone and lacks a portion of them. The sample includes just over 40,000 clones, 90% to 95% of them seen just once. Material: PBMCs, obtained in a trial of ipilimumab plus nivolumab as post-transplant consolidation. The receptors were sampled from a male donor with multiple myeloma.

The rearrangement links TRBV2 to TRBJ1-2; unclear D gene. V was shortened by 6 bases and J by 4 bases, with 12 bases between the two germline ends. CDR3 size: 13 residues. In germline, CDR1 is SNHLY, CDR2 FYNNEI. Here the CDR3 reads CASSGRGFYGYTF. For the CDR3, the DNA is TGTGCCAGCAGCGGGCGGGGATTCTATGGCTACACCTTC.

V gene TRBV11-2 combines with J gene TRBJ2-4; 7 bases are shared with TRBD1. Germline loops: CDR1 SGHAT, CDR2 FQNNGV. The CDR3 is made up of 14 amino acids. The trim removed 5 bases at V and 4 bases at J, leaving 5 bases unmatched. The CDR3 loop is CASSRQQGKNIQYF. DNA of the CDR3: TGTGCCAGCAGCCGGCAACAGGGGAAAAACATTCAGTACTTC.

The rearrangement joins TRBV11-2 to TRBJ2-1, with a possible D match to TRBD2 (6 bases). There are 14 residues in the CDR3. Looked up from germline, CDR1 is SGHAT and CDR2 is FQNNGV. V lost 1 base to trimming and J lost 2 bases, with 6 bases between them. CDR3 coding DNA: TGTGCCAGCAGCTTAGCGGGAGCCTACAATGAGCAGTTCTTC. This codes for CASSLAGAYNEQFF.

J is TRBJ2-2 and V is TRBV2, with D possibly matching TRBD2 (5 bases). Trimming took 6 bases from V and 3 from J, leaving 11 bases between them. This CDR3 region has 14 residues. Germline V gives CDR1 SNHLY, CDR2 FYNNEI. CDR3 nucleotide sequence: TGTGCCAGCAGGGCTTTCGGGGACACCGGGGAGCTGTTTTTT. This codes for CASRAFGDTGELFF.

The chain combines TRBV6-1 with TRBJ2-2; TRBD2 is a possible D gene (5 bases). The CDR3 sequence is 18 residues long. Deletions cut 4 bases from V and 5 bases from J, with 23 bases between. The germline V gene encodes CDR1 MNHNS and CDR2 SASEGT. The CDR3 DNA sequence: TGTGCCAGCAGTGGCCTCGGAGGCAGCCGGCTCCGGACCGGGGAGCTGTTTTTT. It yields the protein CASSGLGGSRLRTGELFF.

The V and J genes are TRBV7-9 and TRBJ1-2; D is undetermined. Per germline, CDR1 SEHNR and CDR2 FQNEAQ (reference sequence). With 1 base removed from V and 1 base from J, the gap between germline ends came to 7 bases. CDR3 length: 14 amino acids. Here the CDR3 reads CASSLVGVNYGYTF. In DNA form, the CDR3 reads TGTGCCAGCAGCTTAGTTGGCGTTAACTATGGCTACACCTTC.

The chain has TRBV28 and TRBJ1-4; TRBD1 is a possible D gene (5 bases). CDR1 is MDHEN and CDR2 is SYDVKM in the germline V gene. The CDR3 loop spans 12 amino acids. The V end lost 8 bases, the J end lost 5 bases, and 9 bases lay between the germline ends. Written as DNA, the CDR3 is TGTGCCAGCCGCGGGGGAAATGAAAAACTGTTTTTT. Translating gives CASRGGNEKLFF.

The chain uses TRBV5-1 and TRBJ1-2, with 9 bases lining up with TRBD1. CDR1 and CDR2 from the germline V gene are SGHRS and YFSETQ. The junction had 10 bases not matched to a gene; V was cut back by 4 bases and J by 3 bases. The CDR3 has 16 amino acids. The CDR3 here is CASSTSGTGMDYGYTF. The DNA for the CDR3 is TGCGCCAGCAGCACCTCCGGGACAGGGATGGACTATGGCTACACCTTC.

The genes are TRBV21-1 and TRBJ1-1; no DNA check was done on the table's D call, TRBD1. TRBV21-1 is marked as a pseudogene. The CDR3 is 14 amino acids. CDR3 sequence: CASSKVWPNTEAFF. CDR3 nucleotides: TGTGCCAGCAGCAAAGTTTGGCCGAACACTGAAGCTTTCTTT.

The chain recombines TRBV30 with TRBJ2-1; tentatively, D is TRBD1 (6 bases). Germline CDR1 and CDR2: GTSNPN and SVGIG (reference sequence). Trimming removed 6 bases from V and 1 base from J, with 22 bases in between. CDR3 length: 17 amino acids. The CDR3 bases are TGTGCCTGCAACCCCTCGCTCAGGGGACGATCCTACAATGAGCAGTTCTTC. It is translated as CACNPSLRGRSYNEQFF.

The CDR3 region has the DNA TGTGCCACAGGCCCCGAGCAGTACTTC. It yields the protein CATGPEQYF. This chain links TRBV6-1 with TRBJ2-7; the D is unclear. The germline V gene encodes CDR1 MNHNS and CDR2 SASEGT. This CDR3 comprises 9 residues. V was trimmed by 10 bases and J by 6 bases, leaving 7 bases between them.

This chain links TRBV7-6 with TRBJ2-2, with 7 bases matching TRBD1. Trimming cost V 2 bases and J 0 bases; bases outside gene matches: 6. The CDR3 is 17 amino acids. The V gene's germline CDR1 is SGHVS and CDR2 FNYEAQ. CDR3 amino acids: CASSLTDRAANTGELFF. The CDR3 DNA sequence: TGTGCCAGCAGCTTAACCGACAGGGCCGCGAACACCGGGGAGCTGTTTTTT.

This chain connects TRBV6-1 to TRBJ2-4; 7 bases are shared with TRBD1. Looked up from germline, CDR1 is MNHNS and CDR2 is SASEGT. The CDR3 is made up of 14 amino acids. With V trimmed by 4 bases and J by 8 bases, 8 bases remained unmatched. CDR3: CASSGIQGMHIQYF. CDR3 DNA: TGTGCCAGCAGTGGGATACAGGGGATGCACATTCAGTACTTC.

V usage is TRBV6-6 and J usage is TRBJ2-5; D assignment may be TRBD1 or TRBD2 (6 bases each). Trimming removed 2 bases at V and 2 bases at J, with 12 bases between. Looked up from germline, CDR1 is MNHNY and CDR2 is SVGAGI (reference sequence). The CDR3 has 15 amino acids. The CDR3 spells CASSYGGTRQETQYF. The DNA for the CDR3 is TGTGCCAGCAGTTACGGCGGGACAAGACAAGAGACCCAGTACTTC.

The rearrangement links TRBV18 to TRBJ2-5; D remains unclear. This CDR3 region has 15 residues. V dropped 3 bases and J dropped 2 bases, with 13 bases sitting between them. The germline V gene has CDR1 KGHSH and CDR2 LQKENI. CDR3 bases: TGTGCCAGCTCACCCGAGTGGGTGGGGCAAGAGACCCAGTACTTC. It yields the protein CASSPEWVGQETQYF.

The CDR3, as DNA: TGTGCCAGCAGTCCGCGAACTGGAAACACCATATATTTT. It codes for CASSPRTGNTIYF. The V and J genes are TRBV6-5 and TRBJ1-3; no clear D gene. Germline V lookup: CDR1 MNHEY, CDR2 SVGAGI. Deletions cut 5 bases from V and 2 bases from J, with 7 bases between. This CDR3 comprises 13 residues.

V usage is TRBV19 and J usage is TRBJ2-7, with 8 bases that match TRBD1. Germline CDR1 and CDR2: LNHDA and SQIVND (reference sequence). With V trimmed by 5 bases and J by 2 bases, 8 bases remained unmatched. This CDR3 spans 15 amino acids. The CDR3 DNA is TGTGCCAGTAGTCTTGGACAGGGAGATACCTACGAGCAGTACTTC. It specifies CASSLGQGDTYEQYF. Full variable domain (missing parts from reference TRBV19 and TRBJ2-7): DGGITQSPKYLFRKEGQNVTLSCEQNLNHDAMYWYRQDPGQGLRLIYYSQIVNDFQKGDIAEGYSVSREKKESFPLTVTSAQKNPTAFYLCASSLGQGDTYEQYFGPGTRLTVT.

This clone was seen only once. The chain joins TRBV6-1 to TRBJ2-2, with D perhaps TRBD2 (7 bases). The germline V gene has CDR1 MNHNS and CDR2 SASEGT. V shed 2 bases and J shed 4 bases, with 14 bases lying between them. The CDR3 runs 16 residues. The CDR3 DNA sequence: TGTGCCAGCAGTGAACGGGCTCGGGGGGCCACCGGGGAGCTGTTTTTT. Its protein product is CASSERARGATGELFF.

CDR3 DNA: TGTGCCAGCAGCATGGACAGGAATAGAGGGGCGCAGTATTTT. Amino acid sequence: CASSMDRNRGAQYF. This chain uses TRBV7-2 with TRBJ2-3; 7 bases are shared with TRBD1. CDR1 SGHTA and CDR2 FQGNSA come from the germline V gene. The CDR3 extends over 14 amino acids. The junction had 12 bases not matched to a gene; V was cut back by 5 bases and J by 10 bases. Full variable domain (rest looked up from reference TRBV7-2 and TRBJ2-3): GAGVSQSPSNKVTEKGKDVELRCDPISGHTALYWYRQSLGQGLEFLIYFQGNSAPDKSGLPSDRFSAERTGGSVSTLTIQRTQQEDSAVYLCASSMDRNRGAQYFGPGTRLTVL.

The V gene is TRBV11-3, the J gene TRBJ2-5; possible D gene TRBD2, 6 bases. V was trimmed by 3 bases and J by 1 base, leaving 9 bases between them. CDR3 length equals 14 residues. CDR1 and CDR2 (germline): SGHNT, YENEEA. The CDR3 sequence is CASSLGGLQETQYF. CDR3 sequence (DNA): TGTGCCAGCAGCTTGGGGGGACTCCAAGAGACCCAGTACTTC.

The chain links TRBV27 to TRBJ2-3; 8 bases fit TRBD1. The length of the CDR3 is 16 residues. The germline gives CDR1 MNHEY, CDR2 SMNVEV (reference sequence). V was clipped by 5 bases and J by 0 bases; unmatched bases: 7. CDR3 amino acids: CASSLRTGISTDTQYF. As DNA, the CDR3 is TGTGCCAGCAGTCTTCGGACAGGGATCAGCACAGATACGCAGTATTTT.

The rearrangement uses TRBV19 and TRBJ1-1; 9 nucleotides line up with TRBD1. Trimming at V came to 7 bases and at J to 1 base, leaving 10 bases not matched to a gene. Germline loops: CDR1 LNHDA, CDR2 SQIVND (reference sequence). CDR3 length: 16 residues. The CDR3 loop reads CASTLGLGQGNTEAFF. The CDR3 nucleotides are TGTGCCAGTACACTCGGCCTGGGACAGGGGAACACTGAAGCTTTCTTT. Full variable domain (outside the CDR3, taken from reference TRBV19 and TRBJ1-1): DGGITQSPKYLFRKEGQNVTLSCEQNLNHDAMYWYRQDPGQGLRLIYYSQIVNDFQKGDIAEGYSVSREKKESFPLTVTSAQKNPTAFYLCASTLGLGQGNTEAFFGQGTRLTVV.

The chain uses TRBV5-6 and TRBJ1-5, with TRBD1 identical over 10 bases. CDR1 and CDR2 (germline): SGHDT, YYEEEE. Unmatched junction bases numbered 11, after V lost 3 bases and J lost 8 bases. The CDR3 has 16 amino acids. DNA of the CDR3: TGTGCCAGCAGCTCCGGACAGGGGGGCGGCATAAAGCCCCAGCATTTT. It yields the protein CASSSGQGGGIKPQHF.

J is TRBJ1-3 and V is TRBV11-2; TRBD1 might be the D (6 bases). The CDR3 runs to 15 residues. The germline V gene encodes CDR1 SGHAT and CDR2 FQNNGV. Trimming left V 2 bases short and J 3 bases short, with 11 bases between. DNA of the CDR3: TGTGCCAGCAGCTTAACGGCAGGGGTTGGAAACACCATATATTTT. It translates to CASSLTAGVGNTIYF.

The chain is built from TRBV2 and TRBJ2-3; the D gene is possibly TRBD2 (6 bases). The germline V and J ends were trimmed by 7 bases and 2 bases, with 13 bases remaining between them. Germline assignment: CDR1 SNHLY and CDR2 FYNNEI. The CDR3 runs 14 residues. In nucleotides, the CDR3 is TGTGCCAGCAATGCTGCGGGGACCACAGATACGCAGTATTTT. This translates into CASNAAGTTDTQYF.

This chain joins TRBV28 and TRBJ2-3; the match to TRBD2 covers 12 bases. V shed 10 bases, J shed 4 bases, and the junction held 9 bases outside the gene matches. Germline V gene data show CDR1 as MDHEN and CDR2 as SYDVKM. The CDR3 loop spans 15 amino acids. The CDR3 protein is CATNLAGGLSDTQYF. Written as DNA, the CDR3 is TGTGCCACAAATCTAGCGGGGGGGCTCTCAGATACGCAGTATTTT.

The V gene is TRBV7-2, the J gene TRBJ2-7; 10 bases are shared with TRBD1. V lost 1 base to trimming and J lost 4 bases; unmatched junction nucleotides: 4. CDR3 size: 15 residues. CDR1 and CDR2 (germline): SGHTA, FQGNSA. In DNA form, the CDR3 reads TGTGCCAGCAGCTTAGGATGGGACAGGGGATACGAGCAGTACTTC. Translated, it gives CASSLGWDRGYEQYF.

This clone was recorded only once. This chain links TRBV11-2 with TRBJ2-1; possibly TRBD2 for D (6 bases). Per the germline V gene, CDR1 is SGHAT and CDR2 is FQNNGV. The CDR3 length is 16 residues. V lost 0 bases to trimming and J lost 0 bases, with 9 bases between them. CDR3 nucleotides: TGTGCCAGCAGCTTAGATGGGACTTACTCCTACAATGAGCAGTTCTTC. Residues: CASSLDGTYSYNEQFF.

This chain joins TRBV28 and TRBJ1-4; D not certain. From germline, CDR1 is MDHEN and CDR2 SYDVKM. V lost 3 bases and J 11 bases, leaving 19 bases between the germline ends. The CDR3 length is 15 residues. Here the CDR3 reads CASSLYGPSFGKLFF. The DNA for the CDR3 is TGTGCCAGCAGTTTGTACGGGCCCTCGTTTGGGAAACTGTTTTTT.

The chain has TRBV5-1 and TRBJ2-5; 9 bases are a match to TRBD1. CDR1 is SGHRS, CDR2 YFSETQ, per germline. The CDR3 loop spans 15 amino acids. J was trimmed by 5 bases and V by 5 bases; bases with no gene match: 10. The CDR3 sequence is CASRASGTGPETQYF. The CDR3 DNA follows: TGCGCCAGCAGAGCCTCCGGGACAGGGCCTGAGACCCAGTACTTC.

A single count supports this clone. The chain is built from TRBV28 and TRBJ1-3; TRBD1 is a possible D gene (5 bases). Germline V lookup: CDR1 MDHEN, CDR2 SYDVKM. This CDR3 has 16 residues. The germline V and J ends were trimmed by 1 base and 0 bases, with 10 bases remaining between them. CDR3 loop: CASSLLFGTSGNTIYF. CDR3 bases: TGTGCCAGCAGTTTATTGTTCGGGACCTCTGGAAACACCATATATTTT. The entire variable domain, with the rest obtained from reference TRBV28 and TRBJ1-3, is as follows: DVKVTQSSRYLVKRTGEKVFLECVQDMDHENMFWYRQDPGLGLRLIYFSYDVKMKEKGDIPEGYSVSREKKERFSLILESASTNQTSMYLCASSLLFGTSGNTIYFGEGSWLTVV.

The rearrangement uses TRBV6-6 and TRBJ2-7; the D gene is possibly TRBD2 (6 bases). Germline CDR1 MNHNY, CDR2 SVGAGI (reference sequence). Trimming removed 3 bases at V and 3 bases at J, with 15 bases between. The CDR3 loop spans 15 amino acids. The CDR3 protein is CASSYKSGGIYEQYF. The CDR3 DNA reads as TGTGCCAGCAGTTATAAAAGCGGCGGGATCTACGAGCAGTACTTC.